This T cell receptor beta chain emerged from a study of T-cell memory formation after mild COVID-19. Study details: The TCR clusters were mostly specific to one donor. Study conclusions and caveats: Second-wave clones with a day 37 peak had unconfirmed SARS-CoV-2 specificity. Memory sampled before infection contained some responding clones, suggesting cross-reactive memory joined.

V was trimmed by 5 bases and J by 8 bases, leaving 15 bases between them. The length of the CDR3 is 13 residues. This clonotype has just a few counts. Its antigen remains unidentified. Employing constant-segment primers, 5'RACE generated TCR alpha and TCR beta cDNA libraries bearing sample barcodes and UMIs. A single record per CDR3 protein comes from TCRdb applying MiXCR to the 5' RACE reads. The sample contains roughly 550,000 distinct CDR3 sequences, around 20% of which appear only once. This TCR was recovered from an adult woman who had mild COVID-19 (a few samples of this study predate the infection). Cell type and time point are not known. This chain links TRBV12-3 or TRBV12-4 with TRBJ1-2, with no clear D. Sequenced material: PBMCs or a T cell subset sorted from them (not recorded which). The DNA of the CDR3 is TGTGCCAGCAGTGTGGGCACCCCGGGGGGCTACACCTTC. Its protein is CASSVGTPGGYTF.